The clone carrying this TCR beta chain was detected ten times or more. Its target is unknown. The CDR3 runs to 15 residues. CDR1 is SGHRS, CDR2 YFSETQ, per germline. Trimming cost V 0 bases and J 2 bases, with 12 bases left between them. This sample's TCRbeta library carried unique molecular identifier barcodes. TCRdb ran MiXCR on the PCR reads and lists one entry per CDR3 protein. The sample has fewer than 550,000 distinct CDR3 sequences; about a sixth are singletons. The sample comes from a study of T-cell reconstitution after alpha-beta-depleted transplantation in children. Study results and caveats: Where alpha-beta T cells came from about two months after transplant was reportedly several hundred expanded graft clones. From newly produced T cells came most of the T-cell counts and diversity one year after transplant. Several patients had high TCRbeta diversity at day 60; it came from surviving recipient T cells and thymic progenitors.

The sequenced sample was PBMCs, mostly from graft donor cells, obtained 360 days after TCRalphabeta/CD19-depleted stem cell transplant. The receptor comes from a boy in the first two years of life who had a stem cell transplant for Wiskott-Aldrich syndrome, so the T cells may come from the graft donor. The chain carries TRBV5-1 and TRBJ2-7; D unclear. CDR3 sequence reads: CASSLGATLTYEQYF. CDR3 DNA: TGCGCCAGCAGCTTGGGGGCCACCTTAACCTACGAGCAGTACTTC.